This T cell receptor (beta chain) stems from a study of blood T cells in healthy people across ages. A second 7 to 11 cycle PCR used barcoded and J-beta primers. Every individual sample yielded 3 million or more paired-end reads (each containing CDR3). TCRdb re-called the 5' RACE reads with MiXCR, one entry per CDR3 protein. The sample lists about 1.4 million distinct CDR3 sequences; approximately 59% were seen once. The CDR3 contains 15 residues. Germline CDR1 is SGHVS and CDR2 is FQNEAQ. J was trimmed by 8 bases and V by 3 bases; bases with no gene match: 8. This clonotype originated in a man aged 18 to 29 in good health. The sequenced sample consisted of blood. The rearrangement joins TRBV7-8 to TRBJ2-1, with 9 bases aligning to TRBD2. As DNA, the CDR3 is TGTGCCAGCAGCTTGGGGCTAGCGGGAAGCCATGAGCAGTTCTTC. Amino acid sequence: CASSLGLAGSHEQFF.